The rows below give T cell receptor beta chains drawn from one sample of a study of blood T cell repertoires in COVID-19. Profiled with immunoSEQ multiplex PCR; TCRdb holds only in-frame clones, not every one. The data contain approximately 72,000 clones, roughly 87% of them seen just once; the ten biggest clones take up approximately 30%. Sequencing was done on a sample of peripheral blood. The receptors originated from a man aged 45-65 years with acute or convalescent COVID-19. Each CDR3 is given with its conserved first and last residue. D genes are given only for firm matches. Clone size is shown for a subset of rows, as once, few, many or a class of expanded clone.

abundance: NA; v_gene: TRBV12-3/TRBV12-4; j_gene: TRBJ1-5; d_gene: NA; CDR3nt: TGTGCCAGCAGCTGGACAAATTATCAGCCCCAGCATTTT; CDR3aa: CASSWTNYQPQHF
abundance: NA; v_gene: TRBV6-2/TRBV6-3; j_gene: TRBJ2-2; d_gene: NA; CDR3nt: TGTGCCAGCAGTAATCAGGGTCTCGGAACCGGGGAGCTGTTTTTT; CDR3aa: CASSNQGLGTGELFF
abundance: NA; v_gene: TRBV29-1; j_gene: TRBJ2-7; d_gene: NA; CDR3nt: TGCAGCGTTGAAGATTTAACAGGGAATTCATACGAGCAGTACTTC; CDR3aa: CSVEDLTGNSYEQYF
abundance: NA; v_gene: TRBV3-1/TRBV3-2; j_gene: TRBJ2-3; d_gene: NA; CDR3nt: TGTGCCAGCAACCCTCGGCGGGATACGCAGTATTTT; CDR3aa: CASNPRRDTQYF
abundance: NA; v_gene: TRBV27; j_gene: TRBJ1-5; d_gene: TRBD1; CDR3nt: TGTGCCAGCAGTTTAGGGCAGGGGGGTCAGCCCCAGCATTTT; CDR3aa: CASSLGQGGQPQHF
abundance: NA; v_gene: TRBV24-1; j_gene: TRBJ2-5; d_gene: NA; CDR3nt: TGTGCCACCAGTGATCCTCGAGGGGGTGGGACCCAGTACTTC; CDR3aa: CATSDPRGGGTQYF
abundance: NA; v_gene: TRBV6-6; j_gene: TRBJ1-1; d_gene: NA; CDR3nt: TGTGCCAGCAGTGTGGCAGCGACTTCGAACACTGAAGCTTTCTTT; CDR3aa: CASSVAATSNTEAFF
abundance: NA; v_gene: TRBV3-1/TRBV3-2; j_gene: TRBJ1-6; d_gene: NA; CDR3nt: TGTGCCAGCAGCGTCAGGGGTTCACCCCTCCACTTT; CDR3aa: CASSVRGSPLHF
abundance: few; v_gene: TRBV27; j_gene: TRBJ1-2; d_gene: NA; CDR3nt: TGTGCCAGCAGTTCCCTCAGGGAGGGCTATGGCTACACCTTC; CDR3aa: CASSSLREGYGYTF
abundance: once; v_gene: TRBV7-3; j_gene: TRBJ1-6; d_gene: NA; CDR3nt: TGTGCCAGCCGGCCGACTCGCTCCTATAATTCACCCCTCCACTTT; CDR3aa: CASRPTRSYNSPLHF
abundance: NA; v_gene: TRBV24-1; j_gene: TRBJ2-7; d_gene: TRBD1; CDR3nt: TGTGCCACCAATCAGGGGGCCCACGAGCAGTACTTC; CDR3aa: CATNQGAHEQYF
abundance: NA; v_gene: TRBV11-1; j_gene: TRBJ2-1; d_gene: NA; CDR3nt: TGTGCCAGCAGCCAAGCCGGGAGCTCCTACAATGAGCAGTTCTTC; CDR3aa: CASSQAGSSYNEQFF
abundance: NA; v_gene: TRBV2; j_gene: TRBJ1-1; d_gene: TRBD1; CDR3nt: TGTGCCAGCACTACGACAGGGGGCACTGAAGCTTTCTTT; CDR3aa: CASTTTGGTEAFF
abundance: NA; v_gene: TRBV4-2; j_gene: TRBJ1-2; d_gene: NA; CDR3nt: TGTGCCAGCAGCCAAGGGGCGGAGGGCCTAGGCTACACCTTC; CDR3aa: CASSQGAEGLGYTF
abundance: NA; v_gene: TRBV5-1; j_gene: TRBJ2-5; d_gene: TRBD2; CDR3nt: TGCGCCAGCAGCTTCCAGCGGGGTTTCGAAGAGACCCAGTACTTC; CDR3aa: CASSFQRGFEETQYF
abundance: few; v_gene: TRBV10-1; j_gene: TRBJ2-2; d_gene: NA; CDR3nt: TGCGCCAGCAGCGCCCAGGGCACCGGGGAGCTGTTTTTT; CDR3aa: CASSAQGTGELFF
abundance: NA; v_gene: TRBV12-3/TRBV12-4; j_gene: TRBJ2-1; d_gene: TRBD1; CDR3nt: TGTGCCAGCAGTTTAGCAACAGGGGGGCAGTTCTTC; CDR3aa: CASSLATGGQFF
abundance: NA; v_gene: TRBV3-1/TRBV3-2; j_gene: TRBJ2-1; d_gene: NA; CDR3nt: TGTGCCAGCAGCCTCAGGCACCAAGACAATGAGCAGTTCTTC; CDR3aa: CASSLRHQDNEQFF
abundance: NA; v_gene: TRBV6-5; j_gene: TRBJ2-5; d_gene: TRBD2; CDR3nt: TGTGCCAGCAGAGGGACTACGGAGACCCAGTACTTC; CDR3aa: CASRGTTETQYF
abundance: NA; v_gene: TRBV12-3/TRBV12-4; j_gene: TRBJ1-2; d_gene: NA; CDR3nt: TGTGCCAGCAGTTTCGGGTCCGGGGATGGCTACACCTTC; CDR3aa: CASSFGSGDGYTF
abundance: NA; v_gene: TRBV7-9; j_gene: TRBJ1-3; d_gene: NA; CDR3nt: TGTGCCAGCAGCCCTCCAGGCGGGATCTCTGGAAACACCATATATTTT; CDR3aa: CASSPPGGISGNTIYF
abundance: NA; v_gene: TRBV4-1; j_gene: TRBJ1-1; d_gene: TRBD1; CDR3nt: TGCGCCAGCAGCTCGCTGACAGGGGGCACTGAAGCTTTCTTT; CDR3aa: CASSSLTGGTEAFF
abundance: NA; v_gene: TRBV18; j_gene: TRBJ1-2; d_gene: NA; CDR3nt: TGTGCCAGCTCATTAAGCGGACCTTATGGCTACACCTTC; CDR3aa: CASSLSGPYGYTF
abundance: few; v_gene: TRBV5-4; j_gene: TRBJ2-7; d_gene: NA; CDR3nt: TGTGCCAGCAGCCTCCGGACAACCGAGCAGTACTTC; CDR3aa: CASSLRTTEQYF
abundance: NA; v_gene: TRBV3-1/TRBV3-2; j_gene: TRBJ2-5; d_gene: TRBD2; CDR3nt: TGTGCCAGCAGCGCCAATAGCGGGGGGAAAGAGACCCAGTACTTC; CDR3aa: CASSANSGGKETQYF
abundance: NA; v_gene: TRBV19; j_gene: TRBJ2-2; d_gene: TRBD1; CDR3nt: TGTGCCAGTAGTTCAAGACAGGGGAACACCGGGGAGCTGTTTTTT; CDR3aa: CASSSRQGNTGELFF
abundance: NA; v_gene: TRBV5-1; j_gene: TRBJ2-1; d_gene: TRBD1; CDR3nt: TGCGCCAGCAGCCTCCGGACAGGGGATTTCGTTGAGCAGTTCTTC; CDR3aa: CASSLRTGDFVEQFF
abundance: NA; v_gene: TRBV7-2; j_gene: TRBJ2-1; d_gene: NA; CDR3nt: TGTGCCAGCAGCTTATTCTCTGCGGGCCTGTCCTACAATGAGCAGTTCTTC; CDR3aa: CASSLFSAGLSYNEQFF
abundance: NA; v_gene: TRBV5-1; j_gene: TRBJ1-2; d_gene: NA; CDR3nt: TGCGCCAGCAGCTTGTCAGCAGCGTCTAATGGCTACACCTTC; CDR3aa: CASSLSAASNGYTF
abundance: once; v_gene: TRBV7-3; j_gene: TRBJ2-3; d_gene: NA; CDR3nt: TGTGCCAGCAGCCCCAGGACTACATCAGATACGCAGTATTTT; CDR3aa: CASSPRTTSDTQYF
abundance: NA; v_gene: TRBV6-2/TRBV6-3; j_gene: TRBJ1-1; d_gene: TRBD1; CDR3nt: TGTGCCAGCAGTTACCGGGGACAGGCCTTCGAAGCTTTCTTT; CDR3aa: CASSYRGQAFEAFF
abundance: NA; v_gene: TRBV7-2; j_gene: TRBJ2-1; d_gene: NA; CDR3nt: TGTGCCAGCAGCTTCGACAGCTACAATGAGCAGTTCTTC; CDR3aa: CASSFDSYNEQFF
abundance: NA; v_gene: TRBV6-1; j_gene: TRBJ1-5; d_gene: TRBD1; CDR3nt: TGTGCCAGCAGTGCGCAGGGGGCGCGTGGCAATCAGCCCCAGCATTTT; CDR3aa: CASSAQGARGNQPQHF
abundance: NA; v_gene: TRBV6-5; j_gene: TRBJ2-1; d_gene: TRBD2; CDR3nt: TGTGCCAGCAATCCCGGGACTAGCGGGACCAATGAGCAGTTCTTC; CDR3aa: CASNPGTSGTNEQFF
abundance: NA; v_gene: TRBV5-4; j_gene: TRBJ2-7; d_gene: NA; CDR3nt: TGTGCCAGCAGCTTGGGTACAGGGATAGCTTACGAGCAGTACTTC; CDR3aa: CASSLGTGIAYEQYF
abundance: NA; v_gene: TRBV12-5; j_gene: TRBJ2-3; d_gene: TRBD1; CDR3nt: TGTGCTAGTGGTTTGGTCGTATACAGGGGGCGCGGAGATACGCAGTATTTT; CDR3aa: CASGLVVYRGRGDTQYF
abundance: NA; v_gene: TRBV3-1/TRBV3-2; j_gene: TRBJ1-2; d_gene: NA; CDR3nt: TGTGCCAGCAGCCAAGGAGGCTATGGCTACACCTTC; CDR3aa: CASSQGGYGYTF
abundance: NA; v_gene: TRBV19; j_gene: TRBJ1-5; d_gene: NA; CDR3nt: TGTGCCAGTAGTAGAGAGGGCCGGAGCAATCAGCCCCAGCATTTT; CDR3aa: CASSREGRSNQPQHF
abundance: NA; v_gene: TRBV6-6; j_gene: TRBJ2-7; d_gene: TRBD1; CDR3nt: TGTGCCAGCAGAGACCCGGGACAGGGAAACTACGAGCAGTACTTC; CDR3aa: CASRDPGQGNYEQYF
abundance: NA; v_gene: TRBV5-4; j_gene: TRBJ2-2; d_gene: NA; CDR3nt: TGTGCCAGCAGCTTGGCGCACAGTAACACCGGGGAGCTGTTTTTT; CDR3aa: CASSLAHSNTGELFF
abundance: NA; v_gene: TRBV6-4; j_gene: TRBJ2-3; d_gene: NA; CDR3nt: TGTGCCAGCAGTGAGGGACAAAGCACAGATACGCAGTATTTT; CDR3aa: CASSEGQSTDTQYF
abundance: NA; v_gene: TRBV28; j_gene: TRBJ1-2; d_gene: TRBD1; CDR3nt: TGTGCCAGCAGTTCTTTTTGGACAGGGGCTACTAACTATGGCTACACCTTC; CDR3aa: CASSSFWTGATNYGYTF
abundance: once; v_gene: TRBV29-1; j_gene: TRBJ1-1; d_gene: NA; CDR3nt: TGCAGCGTTGAAAGTTTGGTGTCGGGTGGTGAAGCTTTCTTT; CDR3aa: CSVESLVSGGEAFF
abundance: NA; v_gene: TRBV4-1; j_gene: TRBJ2-3; d_gene: TRBD2; CDR3nt: TGCGCCAGCAGCCAAAAGCCCCTAGCGGGGGGGCTAGATACGCAGTATTTT; CDR3aa: CASSQKPLAGGLDTQYF
abundance: NA; v_gene: TRBV18; j_gene: TRBJ2-3; d_gene: TRBD1; CDR3nt: TGTGCCAGCTCATCAGGGACAGGGGGGCGAGATACGCAGTATTTT; CDR3aa: CASSSGTGGRDTQYF
abundance: NA; v_gene: TRBV7-2; j_gene: TRBJ2-7; d_gene: TRBD2; CDR3nt: TGTGCCAGCAGCTTAGCCCCCGGGGGGTTCGACGAGCAGTACTTC; CDR3aa: CASSLAPGGFDEQYF
abundance: NA; v_gene: TRBV7-7; j_gene: TRBJ2-1; d_gene: TRBD1; CDR3nt: TGTGCTAGCAGCTTAACGACAGGGACCTACAATGAGCAGTTCTTC; CDR3aa: CASSLTTGTYNEQFF
abundance: NA; v_gene: TRBV6-5; j_gene: TRBJ2-5; d_gene: TRBD2; CDR3nt: TGTGCCAGCAGTTACGGGACTAGTGGAGAGACCCAGTACTTC; CDR3aa: CASSYGTSGETQYF
abundance: once; v_gene: TRBV6-1; j_gene: TRBJ1-5; d_gene: TRBD1; CDR3nt: TGTGCCAGCAGTGCTACAGGGGGATGGGGCAATCAGCCCCAGCATTTT; CDR3aa: CASSATGGWGNQPQHF
abundance: NA; v_gene: TRBV25-1; j_gene: TRBJ1-1; d_gene: NA; CDR3nt: TGTGCCAGCAGAGCAGGGTGGAGTGAAGCTTTCTTT; CDR3aa: CASRAGWSEAFF
abundance: NA; v_gene: TRBV6-4; j_gene: TRBJ2-7; d_gene: TRBD1; CDR3nt: TGTGCCAGCAGCCCGGGGACAGGGGTCACCTACGAGCAGTACTTC; CDR3aa: CASSPGTGVTYEQYF
abundance: NA; v_gene: TRBV12-3/TRBV12-4; j_gene: TRBJ2-2; d_gene: NA; CDR3nt: TGTGCCACCGGAGAGGAGGGAACCGGGGAGCTGTTTTTT; CDR3aa: CATGEEGTGELFF
abundance: few; v_gene: TRBV3-1/TRBV3-2; j_gene: TRBJ1-2; d_gene: TRBD1; CDR3nt: TGTGCCAGCAGCCATGACAGGGATCGCTATGGCTACACCTTC; CDR3aa: CASSHDRDRYGYTF
abundance: NA; v_gene: TRBV27; j_gene: TRBJ2-1; d_gene: NA; CDR3nt: TGTGCCAGCACCCCCCGGTGGGGGGGCCGCATTAACGAGCAGTTCTTC; CDR3aa: CASTPRWGGRINEQFF
abundance: few; v_gene: TRBV5-4; j_gene: TRBJ1-4; d_gene: TRBD1; CDR3nt: TGTGCCAGCAGCGGAGGAGGACAGGGGAATGAAAAACTGTTTTTT; CDR3aa: CASSGGGQGNEKLFF
abundance: NA; v_gene: TRBV6-1; j_gene: TRBJ2-3; d_gene: NA; CDR3nt: TGTGCCAGCAGTGAAGCGCGAACGCAGTATTTT; CDR3aa: CASSEARTQYF
abundance: NA; v_gene: TRBV6-2/TRBV6-3; j_gene: TRBJ1-2; d_gene: TRBD1; CDR3nt: TGTGCCAGCAGCTCCATACAGGGGAATCGGGGCTACACCTTC; CDR3aa: CASSSIQGNRGYTF
abundance: NA; v_gene: TRBV13; j_gene: TRBJ2-3; d_gene: TRBD1; CDR3nt: TGTGCCAGCAGCCCTGCCGGGGACAGTAGCACAGATACGCAGTATTTT; CDR3aa: CASSPAGDSSTDTQYF
abundance: NA; v_gene: TRBV21-1; j_gene: TRBJ2-5; d_gene: NA; CDR3nt: TGTGCCAGCAGCAAAGCGCTGGAGGAGACCCAGTACTTC; CDR3aa: CASSKALEETQYF